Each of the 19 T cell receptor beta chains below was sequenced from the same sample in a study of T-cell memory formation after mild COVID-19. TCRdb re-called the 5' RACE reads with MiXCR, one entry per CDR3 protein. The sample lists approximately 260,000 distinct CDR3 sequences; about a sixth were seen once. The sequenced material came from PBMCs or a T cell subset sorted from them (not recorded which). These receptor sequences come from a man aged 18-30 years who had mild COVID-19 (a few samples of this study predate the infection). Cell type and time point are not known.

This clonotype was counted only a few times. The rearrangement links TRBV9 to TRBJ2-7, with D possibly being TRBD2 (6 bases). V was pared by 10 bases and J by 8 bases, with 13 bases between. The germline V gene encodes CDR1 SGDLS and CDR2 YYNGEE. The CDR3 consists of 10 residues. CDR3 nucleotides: TGTGCCTCGGGGGATTCCCAGCAGTACTTC. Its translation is CASGDSQQYF. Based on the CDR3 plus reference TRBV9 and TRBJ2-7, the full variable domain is DSGVTQTPKHLITATGQRVTLRCSPRSGDLSVYWYQQSLDQGLQFLIQYYNGEERAKGNILERFSAQQFPDLHSELNLSSLELGDSALYFCASGDSQQYFGPGTRLTVT.

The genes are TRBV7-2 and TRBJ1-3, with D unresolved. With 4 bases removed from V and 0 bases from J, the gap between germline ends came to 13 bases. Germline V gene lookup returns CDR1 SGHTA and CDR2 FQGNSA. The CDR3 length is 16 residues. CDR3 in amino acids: CASSSSGFRSGNTIYF. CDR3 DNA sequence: TGTGCCAGCAGCTCGTCAGGATTTCGCTCTGGAAACACCATATATTTT.

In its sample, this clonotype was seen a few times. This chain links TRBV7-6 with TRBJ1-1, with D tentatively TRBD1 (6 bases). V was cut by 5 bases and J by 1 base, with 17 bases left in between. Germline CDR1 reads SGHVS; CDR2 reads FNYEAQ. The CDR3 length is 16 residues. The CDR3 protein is CASSPKAGTQNTEAFF. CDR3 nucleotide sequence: TGTGCCAGCAGCCCAAAGGCCGGGACACAGAACACTGAAGCTTTCTTT.

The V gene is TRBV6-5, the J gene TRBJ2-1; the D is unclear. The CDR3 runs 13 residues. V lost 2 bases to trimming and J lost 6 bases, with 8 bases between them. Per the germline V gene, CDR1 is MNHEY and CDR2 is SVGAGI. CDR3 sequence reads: CASSYLNSNEQFF. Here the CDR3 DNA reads TGTGCCAGCAGTTACCTCAATTCCAATGAGCAGTTCTTC.

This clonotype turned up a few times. CDR3 loop: CSARVHLETQYF. The CDR3 bases are TGCAGTGCTAGAGTTCATTTGGAGACCCAGTACTTC. The J gene is TRBJ2-5, the V gene TRBV20-1; D remains unclear. Per the germline V gene, CDR1 is DFQATT and CDR2 is SNEGSKA (reference sequence). Trimming took 1 base from V and 5 from J, leaving 8 bases between them. The CDR3 length is 12 residues.

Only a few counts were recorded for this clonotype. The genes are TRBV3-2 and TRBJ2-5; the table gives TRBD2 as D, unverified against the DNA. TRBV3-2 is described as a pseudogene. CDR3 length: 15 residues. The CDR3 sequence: CASSHGLAGDETQYF. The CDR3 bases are TGTGCCAGCAGCCACGGACTAGCGGGGGATGAGACCCAGTACTTC.

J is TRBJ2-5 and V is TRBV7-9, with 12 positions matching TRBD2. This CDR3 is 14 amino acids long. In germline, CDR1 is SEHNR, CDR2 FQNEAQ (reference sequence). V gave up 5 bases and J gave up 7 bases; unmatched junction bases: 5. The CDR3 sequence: CASSPTSGGPTQYF. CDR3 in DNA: TGTGCCAGCAGCCCTACTAGCGGGGGGCCGACCCAGTACTTC.

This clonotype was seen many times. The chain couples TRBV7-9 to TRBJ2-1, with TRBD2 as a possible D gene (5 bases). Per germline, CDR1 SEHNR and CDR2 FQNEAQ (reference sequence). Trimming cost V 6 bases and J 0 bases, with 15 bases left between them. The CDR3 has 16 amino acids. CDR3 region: CASRAYGDPSYNEQFF. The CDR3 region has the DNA TGTGCCAGCAGGGCCTACGGGGATCCCTCCTACAATGAGCAGTTCTTC.

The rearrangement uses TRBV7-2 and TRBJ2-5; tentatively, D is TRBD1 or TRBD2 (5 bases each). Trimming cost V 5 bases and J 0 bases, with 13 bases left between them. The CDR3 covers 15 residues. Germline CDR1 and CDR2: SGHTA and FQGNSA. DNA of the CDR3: TGTGCCAGCAGCCCCCGGGACGGGTACCAAGAGACCCAGTACTTC. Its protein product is CASSPRDGYQETQYF.

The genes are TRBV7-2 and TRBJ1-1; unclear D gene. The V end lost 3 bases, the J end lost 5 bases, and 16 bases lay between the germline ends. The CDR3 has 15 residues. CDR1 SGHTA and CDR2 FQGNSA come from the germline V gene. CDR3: CASSFGREVVTEAFF. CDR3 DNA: TGTGCCAGCAGCTTCGGGCGGGAGGTAGTAACTGAAGCTTTCTTT.

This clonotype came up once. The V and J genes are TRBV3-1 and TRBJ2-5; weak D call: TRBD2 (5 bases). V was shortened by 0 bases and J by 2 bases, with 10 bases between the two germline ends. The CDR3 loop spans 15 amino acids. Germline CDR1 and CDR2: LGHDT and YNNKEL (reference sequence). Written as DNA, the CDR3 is TGTGCCAGCAGCCAAGAATTAGCGTTTCAAGAGACCCAGTACTTC. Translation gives CASSQELAFQETQYF.

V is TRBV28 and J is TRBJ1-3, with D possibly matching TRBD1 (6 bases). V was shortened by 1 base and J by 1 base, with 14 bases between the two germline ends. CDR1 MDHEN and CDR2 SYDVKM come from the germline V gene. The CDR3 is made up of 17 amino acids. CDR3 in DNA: TGTGCCAGCAGTTTATCCGGACAGCCAAGGTCTGGAAACACCATATATTTT. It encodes CASSLSGQPRSGNTIYF. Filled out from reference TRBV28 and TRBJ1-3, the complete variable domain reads DVKVTQSSRYLVKRTGEKVFLECVQDMDHENMFWYRQDPGLGLRLIYFSYDVKMKEKGDIPEGYSVSREKKERFSLILESASTNQTSMYLCASSLSGQPRSGNTIYFGEGSWLTVV.

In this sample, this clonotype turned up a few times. In nucleotides, the CDR3 is TGTGCCAGCAGCCTACCGGGACATCCTAACTATGGCTACACCTTC. Translated: CASSLPGHPNYGYTF. J is TRBJ1-2 and V is TRBV5-6, with D perhaps TRBD1 (6 bases). Germline CDR1 SGHDT, CDR2 YYEEEE. V was clipped by 4 bases and J by 0 bases, with 13 bases between them. CDR3 size: 15 residues.

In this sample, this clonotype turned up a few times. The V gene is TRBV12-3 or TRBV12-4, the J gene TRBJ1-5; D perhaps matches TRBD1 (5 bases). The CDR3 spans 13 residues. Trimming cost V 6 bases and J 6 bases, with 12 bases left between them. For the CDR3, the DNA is TGTGCCAGCAGCTCCGAGACAGTTCAGCCCCAGCATTTT. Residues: CASSSETVQPQHF.

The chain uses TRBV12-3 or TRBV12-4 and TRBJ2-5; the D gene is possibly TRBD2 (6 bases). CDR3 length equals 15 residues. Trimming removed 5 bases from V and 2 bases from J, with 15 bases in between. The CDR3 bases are TGTGCCAGCAGTCCCAACCGAGGGAGGCAAGAGACCCAGTACTTC. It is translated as CASSPNRGRQETQYF.

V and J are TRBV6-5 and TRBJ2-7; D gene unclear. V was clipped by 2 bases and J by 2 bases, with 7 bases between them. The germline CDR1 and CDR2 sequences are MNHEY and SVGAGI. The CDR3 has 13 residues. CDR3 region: CASSYGPTYEQYV. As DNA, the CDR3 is TGTGCCAGCAGTTACGGGCCGACCTACGAGCAGTACGTC.

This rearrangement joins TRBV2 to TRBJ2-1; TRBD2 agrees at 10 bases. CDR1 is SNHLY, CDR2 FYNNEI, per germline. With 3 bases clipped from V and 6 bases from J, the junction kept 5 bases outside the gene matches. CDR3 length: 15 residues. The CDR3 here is CASSEGLAGANEQFF. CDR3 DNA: TGTGCCAGCAGTGAGGGTCTAGCGGGGGCCAATGAGCAGTTCTTC.

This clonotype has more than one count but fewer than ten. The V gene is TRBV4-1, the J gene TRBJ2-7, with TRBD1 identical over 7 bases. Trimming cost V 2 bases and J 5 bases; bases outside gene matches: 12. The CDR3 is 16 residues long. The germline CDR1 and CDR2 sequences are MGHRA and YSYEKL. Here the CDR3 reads CASSQSPRTGLDEQYV. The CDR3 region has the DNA TGCGCCAGCAGCCAATCCCCGAGGACAGGTCTGGACGAGCAGTACGTC.

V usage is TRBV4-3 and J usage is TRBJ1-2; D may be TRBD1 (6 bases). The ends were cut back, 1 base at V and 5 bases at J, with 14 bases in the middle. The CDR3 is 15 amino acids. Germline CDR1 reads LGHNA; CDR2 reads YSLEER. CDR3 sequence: CASSQGGQKYYGYTF. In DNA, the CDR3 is TGCGCCAGCAGCCAAGGAGGACAGAAATATTATGGCTACACCTTC.